The T cell receptor (beta chain) under discussion was sequenced for a study of Ad26.COV2.S vaccination and SARS-CoV-2 variants. Study information: Ad26.COV2.S shots went into the muscle once or twice, 56 days apart. Study-level points and caveats: Vaccine and placebo groups showed comparable non-spike TCR breadth.

Only a few counts were recorded for this clone. Its antigen is still unknown. In germline, CDR1 is MNHEY, CDR2 SMNVEV (reference sequence). V shed 2 bases and J 4 bases; nucleotides not matched to a gene: 5. This CDR3 has 15 residues. Indicated treatment: some 19 received Ad26.COV2.S at low or high dose, single or two shots; roughly 5 received placebo; per-sample allocation not given. Sample collection was performed on day 63 after the first vaccine or placebo injection. This table comes from immunoSEQ multiplex PCR, and its TCRdb copy is limited to in-frame clones, with some not included. The data hold 300,000 to 400,000 clones, with about 85% observed a single time.

This chain connects TRBV27 to TRBJ1-5, with 7 bases aligning to TRBD1. Sequencing was performed on peripheral blood, taken in a trial of Ad26.COV2.S vaccine versus placebo. This TCR came from a person between 18 and 60 years old who received the Ad26.COV2.S COVID-19 vaccine or a placebo. The DNA for the CDR3 is TGTGCCAGCAGTTTAATTAGGGGGCCGAATCAGCCCCAGCATTTT. This gives the protein CASSLIRGPNQPQHF.